This record concerns one T cell receptor (beta chain) sequence. The CDR3 runs to 12 residues. The germline V gene encodes CDR1 LNHDA and CDR2 SQIVND (reference sequence). The sample is drawn from a study of blood T cell repertoires in COVID-19. As handled by the study authors: From reference gene primer amplification, estimates of nucleated cell counts were derived. The table came from immunoSEQ multiplex PCR; TCRdb's copy has only in-frame clones and leaves some out. V, J and clone size were drawn from that table, and D and trimming were deduced from the DNA. The profile covers under 200,000 clones, with around 90% appearing a single time and more than 2% taken by the ten largest.

The clonotype was recovered from a man younger than 35 with acute or convalescent COVID-19. The rearrangement joins TRBV19 to TRBJ1-1; a possible D gene is TRBD1 (5 bases). What was sequenced was peripheral blood. CDR3 DNA sequence: TGTGCAGTCGGAGGAGGGGACCCTGAAGCTTTCTTT. Translation gives CAVGGGDPEAFF. The whole variable domain, filled in from reference TRBV19 and TRBJ1-1, reads DGGITQSPKYLFRKEGQNVTLSCEQNLNHDAMYWYRQDPGQGLRLIYYSQIVNDFQKGDIAEGYSVSREKKESFPLTVTSAQKNPTAFYLCAVGGGDPEAFFGQGTRLTVV.